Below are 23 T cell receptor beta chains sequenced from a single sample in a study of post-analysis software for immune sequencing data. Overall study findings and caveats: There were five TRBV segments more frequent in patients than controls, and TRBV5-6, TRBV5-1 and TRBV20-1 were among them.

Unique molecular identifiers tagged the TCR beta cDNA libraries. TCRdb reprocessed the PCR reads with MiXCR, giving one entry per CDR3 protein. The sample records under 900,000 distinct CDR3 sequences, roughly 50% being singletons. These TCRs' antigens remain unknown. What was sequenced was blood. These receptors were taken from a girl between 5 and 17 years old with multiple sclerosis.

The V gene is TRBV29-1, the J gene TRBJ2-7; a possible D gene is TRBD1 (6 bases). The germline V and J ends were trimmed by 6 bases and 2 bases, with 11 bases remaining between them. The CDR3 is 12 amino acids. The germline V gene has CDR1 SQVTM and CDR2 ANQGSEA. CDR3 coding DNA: TGCAGCGTGGGGACAATAACCTACGAGCAGTACTTC. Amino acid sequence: CSVGTITYEQYF.

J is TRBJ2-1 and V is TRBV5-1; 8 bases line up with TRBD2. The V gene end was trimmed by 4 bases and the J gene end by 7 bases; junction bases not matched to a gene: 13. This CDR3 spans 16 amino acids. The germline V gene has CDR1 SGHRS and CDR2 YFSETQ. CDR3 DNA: TGCGCCAGCAGCCCCTTCGGAGCGGGAGTAGGGAATGAGCAGTTCTTC. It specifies CASSPFGAGVGNEQFF.

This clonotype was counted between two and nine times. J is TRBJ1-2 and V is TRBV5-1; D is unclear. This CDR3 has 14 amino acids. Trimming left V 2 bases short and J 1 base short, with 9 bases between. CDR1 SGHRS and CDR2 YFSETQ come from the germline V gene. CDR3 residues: CASSLAGNNYGYTF. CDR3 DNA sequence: TGCGCCAGCAGCTTAGCGGGAAATAACTATGGCTACACCTTC.

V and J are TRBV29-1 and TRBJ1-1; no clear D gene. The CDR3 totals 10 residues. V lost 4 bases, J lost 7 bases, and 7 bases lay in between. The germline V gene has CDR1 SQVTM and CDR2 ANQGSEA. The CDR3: CSVGWDEAFF. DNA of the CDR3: TGCAGCGTTGGATGGGATGAAGCTTTCTTT.

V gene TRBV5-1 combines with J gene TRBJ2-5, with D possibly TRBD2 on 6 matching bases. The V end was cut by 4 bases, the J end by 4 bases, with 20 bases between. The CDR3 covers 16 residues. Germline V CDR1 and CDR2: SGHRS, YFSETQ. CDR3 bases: TGCGCCAGCAGCCGGGTGCGGGGCCTTCCAACAGAGACCCAGTACTTC. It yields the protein CASSRVRGLPTETQYF.

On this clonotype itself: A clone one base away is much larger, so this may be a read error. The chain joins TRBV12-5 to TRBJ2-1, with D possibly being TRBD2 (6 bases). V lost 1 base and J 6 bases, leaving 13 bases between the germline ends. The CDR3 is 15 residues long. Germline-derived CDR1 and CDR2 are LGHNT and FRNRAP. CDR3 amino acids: CASGLGGAGFNEQFF. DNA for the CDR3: TGTGCTAGTGGTTTGGGCGGGGCCGGATTCAATGAGCAGTTCTTC.

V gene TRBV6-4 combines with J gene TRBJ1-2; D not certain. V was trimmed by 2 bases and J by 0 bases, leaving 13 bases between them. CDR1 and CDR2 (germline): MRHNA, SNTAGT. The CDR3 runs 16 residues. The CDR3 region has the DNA TGTGCCAGCAGTGACGGTAAAGACAAAGCTAACTATGGCTACACCTTC. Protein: CASSDGKDKANYGYTF.

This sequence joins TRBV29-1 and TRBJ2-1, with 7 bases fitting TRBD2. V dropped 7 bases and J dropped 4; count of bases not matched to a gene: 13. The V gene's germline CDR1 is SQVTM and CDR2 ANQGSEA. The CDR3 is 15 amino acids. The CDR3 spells CSAKTSRVPYNEQFF. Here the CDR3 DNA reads TGCAGCGCTAAGACTAGCAGGGTACCATACAATGAGCAGTTCTTC.

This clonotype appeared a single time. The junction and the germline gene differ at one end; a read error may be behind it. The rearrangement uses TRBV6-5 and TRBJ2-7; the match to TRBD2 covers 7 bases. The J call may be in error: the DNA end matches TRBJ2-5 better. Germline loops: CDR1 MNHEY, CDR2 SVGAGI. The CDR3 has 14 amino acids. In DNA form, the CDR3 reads TGTACCAGCAGCCCAGGACTAGTTGGAGAGACCCAGTACTTC. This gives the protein CTSSPGLVGETQYF.

For the CDR3, the DNA is TGTGCCAGCAGCCAAGTCGCTAGCGGGACCGGGCAGACCCAGTACTTC. Protein: CASSQVASGTGQTQYF. The chain combines TRBV3-1 with TRBJ2-5; 9 positions agree with TRBD2. The CDR3 runs to 16 residues. With V trimmed by 1 base and J by 6 bases, 9 bases remained unmatched. Germline CDR1 and CDR2: LGHDT and YNNKEL (reference sequence).

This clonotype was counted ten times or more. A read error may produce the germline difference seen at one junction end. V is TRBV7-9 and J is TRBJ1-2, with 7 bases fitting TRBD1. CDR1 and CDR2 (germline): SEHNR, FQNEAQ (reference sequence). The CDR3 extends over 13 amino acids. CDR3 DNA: TGCGCCAGCAGCTCTGACAGGGCGTATGGCTACACCTTC. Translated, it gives CASSSDRAYGYTF.

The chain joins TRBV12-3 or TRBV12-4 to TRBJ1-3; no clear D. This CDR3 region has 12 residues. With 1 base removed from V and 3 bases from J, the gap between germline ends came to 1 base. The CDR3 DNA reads TGTGCCAGCAGTTTAGGTGGAAACACCATATATTTT. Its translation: CASSLGGNTIYF.

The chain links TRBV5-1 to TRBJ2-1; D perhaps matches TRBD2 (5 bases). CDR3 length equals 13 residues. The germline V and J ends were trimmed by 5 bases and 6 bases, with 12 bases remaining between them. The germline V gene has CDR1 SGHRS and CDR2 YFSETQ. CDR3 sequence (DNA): TGCGCCAGCAGTAGCGTCCGTTCCAATGAGCAGTTCTTC. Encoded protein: CASSSVRSNEQFF.

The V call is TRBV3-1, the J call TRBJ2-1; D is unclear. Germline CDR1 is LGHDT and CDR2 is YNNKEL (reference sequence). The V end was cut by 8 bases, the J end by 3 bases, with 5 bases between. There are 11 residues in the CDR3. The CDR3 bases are TGTGCCAGCCACGGCTACAATGAGCAGTTCTTC. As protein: CASHGYNEQFF.

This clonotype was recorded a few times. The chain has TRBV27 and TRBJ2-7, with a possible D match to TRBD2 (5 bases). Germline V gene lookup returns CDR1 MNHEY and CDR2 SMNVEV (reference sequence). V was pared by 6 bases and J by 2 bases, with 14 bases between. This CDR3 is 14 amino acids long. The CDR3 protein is CASSPTPGAYEQYF. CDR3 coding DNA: TGTGCCAGCAGCCCGACCCCCGGGGCCTACGAGCAGTACTTC.

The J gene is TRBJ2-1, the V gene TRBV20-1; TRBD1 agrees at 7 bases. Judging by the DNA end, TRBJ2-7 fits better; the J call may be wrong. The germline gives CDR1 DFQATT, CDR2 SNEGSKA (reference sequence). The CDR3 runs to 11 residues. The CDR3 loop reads CSASWTGEQYF. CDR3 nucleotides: TGCAGTGCTAGTTGGACAGGCGAGCAGTACTTC.

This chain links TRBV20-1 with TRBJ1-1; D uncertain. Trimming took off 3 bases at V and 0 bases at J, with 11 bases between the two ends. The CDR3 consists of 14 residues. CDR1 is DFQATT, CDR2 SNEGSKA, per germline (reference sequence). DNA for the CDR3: TGCAGTGCTAGTGCTCGCGGCTTGAACACTGAAGCTTTCTTT. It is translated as CSASARGLNTEAFF.

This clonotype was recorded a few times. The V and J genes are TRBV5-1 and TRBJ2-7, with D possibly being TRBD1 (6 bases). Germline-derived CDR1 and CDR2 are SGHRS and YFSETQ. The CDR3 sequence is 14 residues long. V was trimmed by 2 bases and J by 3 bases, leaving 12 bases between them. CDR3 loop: CASSLQGAYYEQYF. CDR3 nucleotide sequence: TGCGCCAGCAGCTTACAGGGCGCTTACTACGAGCAGTACTTC.

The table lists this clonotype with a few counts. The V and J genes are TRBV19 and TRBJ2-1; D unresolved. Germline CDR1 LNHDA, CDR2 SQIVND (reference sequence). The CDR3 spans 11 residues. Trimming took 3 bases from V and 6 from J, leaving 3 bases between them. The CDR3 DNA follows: TGTGCCAGTAGTATTAGCAATGAGCAGTTCTTC. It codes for CASSISNEQFF.

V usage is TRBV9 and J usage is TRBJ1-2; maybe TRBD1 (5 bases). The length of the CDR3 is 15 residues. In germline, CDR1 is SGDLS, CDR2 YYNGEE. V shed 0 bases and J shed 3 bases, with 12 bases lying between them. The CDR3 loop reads CASSVEAGWDYGYTF. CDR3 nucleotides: TGTGCCAGCAGCGTAGAGGCAGGGTGGGACTATGGCTACACCTTC.

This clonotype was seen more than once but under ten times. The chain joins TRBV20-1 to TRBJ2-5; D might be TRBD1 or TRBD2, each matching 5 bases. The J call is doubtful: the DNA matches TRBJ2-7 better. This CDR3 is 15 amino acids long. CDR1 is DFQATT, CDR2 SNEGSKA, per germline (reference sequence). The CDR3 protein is CSASDSRDGVNEQYF. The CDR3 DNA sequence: TGCAGTGCTAGTGATTCCCGGGACGGTGTCAACGAGCAGTACTTC.

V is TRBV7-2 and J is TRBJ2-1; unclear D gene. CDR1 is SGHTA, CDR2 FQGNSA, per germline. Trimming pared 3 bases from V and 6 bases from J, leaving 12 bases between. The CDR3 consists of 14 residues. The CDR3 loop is CASSLANRGNEQFF. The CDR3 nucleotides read TGTGCCAGCAGCTTGGCTAACAGAGGCAATGAGCAGTTCTTC.

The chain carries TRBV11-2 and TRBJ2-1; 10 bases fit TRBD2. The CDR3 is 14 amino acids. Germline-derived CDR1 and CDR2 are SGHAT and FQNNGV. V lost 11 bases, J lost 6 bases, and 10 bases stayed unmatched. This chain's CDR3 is CACASGGPRNEQFF. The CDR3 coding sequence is TGTGCCTGCGCTAGCGGGGGACCCCGCAATGAGCAGTTCTTC. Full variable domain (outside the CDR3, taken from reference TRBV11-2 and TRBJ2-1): EAGVAQSPRYKIIEKRQSVAFWCNPISGHATLYWYQQILGQGPKLLIQFQNNGVVDDSQLPKDRFSAERLKGVDSTLKIQPAKLEDSAVYLCACASGGPRNEQFFGPGTRLTVL.